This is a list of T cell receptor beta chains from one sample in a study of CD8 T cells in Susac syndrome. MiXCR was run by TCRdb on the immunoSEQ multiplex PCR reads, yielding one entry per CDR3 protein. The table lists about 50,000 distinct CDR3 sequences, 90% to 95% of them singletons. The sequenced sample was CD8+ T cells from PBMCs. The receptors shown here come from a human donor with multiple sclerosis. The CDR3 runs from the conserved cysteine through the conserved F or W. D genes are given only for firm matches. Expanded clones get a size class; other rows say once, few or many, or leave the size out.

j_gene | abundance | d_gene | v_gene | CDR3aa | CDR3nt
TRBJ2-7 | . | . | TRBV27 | CASSTTETYEQYF | TGTGCCAGCAGTACGACGGAGACCTACGAGCAGTACTTC
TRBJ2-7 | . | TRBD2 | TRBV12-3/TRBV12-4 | CASSGLASYEQYF | TGTGCCAGCAGTGGACTAGCGTCCTACGAGCAGTACTTC
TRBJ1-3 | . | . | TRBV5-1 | CASSLDRPPPLTDF | TGCGCCAGCAGCTTGGACAGGCCTCCACCTTTAACAGATTTT
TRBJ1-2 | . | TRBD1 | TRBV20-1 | CSARDSGSGQHYGYTF | TGCAGTGCTAGAGATAGTGGGTCGGGACAGCACTATGGCTACACCTTC
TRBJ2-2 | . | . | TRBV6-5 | CASSPTNTGELFF | TGTGCCAGCAGTCCAACGAACACCGGGGAGCTGTTTTTT
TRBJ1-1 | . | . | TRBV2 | CASRERFMNTEAFF | TGTGCCAGCAGGGAAAGATTCATGAACACTGAAGCTTTCTTT
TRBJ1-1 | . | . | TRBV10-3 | CAIGDGTLNTEAFF | TGTGCCATCGGGGACGGGACTTTGAACACTGAAGCTTTCTTT
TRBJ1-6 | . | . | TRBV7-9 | CASSLGLENSPLHF | TGTGCCAGCAGCTTGGGCCTCGAAAATTCACCCCTCCACTTT
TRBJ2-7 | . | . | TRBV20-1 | CSAREDRDMGEQYF | TGCAGTGCTAGAGAAGATCGGGATATGGGGGAGCAGTACTTC
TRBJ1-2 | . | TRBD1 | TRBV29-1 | CSVETGDNYGYTF | TGCAGCGTTGAGACAGGGGACAACTATGGCTACACCTTC
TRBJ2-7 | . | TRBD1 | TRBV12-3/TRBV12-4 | CASRDRGSYEQYF | TGTGCCAGCCGGGACAGGGGCTCCTACGAGCAGTACTTC
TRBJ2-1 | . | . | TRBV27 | CASRNFNFGNEQFF | TGTGCCAGCAGAAACTTTAACTTTGGCAATGAGCAGTTCTTC
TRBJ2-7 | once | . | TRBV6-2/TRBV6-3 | CASSYDLYEQYF | TGTGCCAGCAGTTACGACCTCTACGAGCAGTACTTC
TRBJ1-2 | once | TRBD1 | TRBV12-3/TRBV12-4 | CASSFFLQGAHNYGYTF | TGTGCCAGCAGTTTCTTCTTACAGGGGGCTCATAACTATGGCTACACCTTC
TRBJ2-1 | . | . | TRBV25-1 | CASSEYGSPPEQFF | TGTGCCAGCAGTGAATATGGAAGCCCCCCTGAGCAGTTCTTC
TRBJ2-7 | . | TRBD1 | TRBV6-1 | CASSEAGGEHYEQYF | TGTGCCAGCAGTGAAGCAGGGGGCGAACACTACGAGCAGTACTTC
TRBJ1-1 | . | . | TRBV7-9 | CASRVTGTEAFF | TGTGCCAGCAGAGTAACTGGCACTGAAGCTTTCTTT
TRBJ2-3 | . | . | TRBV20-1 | CSARGAGQPAAHITDTQYF | TGCAGTGCTAGAGGCGCCGGACAACCGGCTGCTCATATCACAGATACGCAGTATTTT
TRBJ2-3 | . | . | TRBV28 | CASSPPPTDTQYF | TGTGCCAGCAGTCCCCCGCCCACAGATACGCAGTATTTT
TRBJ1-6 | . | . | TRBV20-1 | CSARDHGSSYNSPLHF | TGCAGTGCTAGAGATCATGGAAGCTCCTATAATTCACCCCTCCACTTT
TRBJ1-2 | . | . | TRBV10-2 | CASSRTVADYGYTF | TGCGCCAGCAGCAGGACAGTGGCGGACTATGGCTACACCTTC
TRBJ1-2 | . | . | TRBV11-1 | CASSPPGAGYGYTF | TGTGCCAGCAGCCCCCCGGGGGCTGGCTATGGCTACACCTTC
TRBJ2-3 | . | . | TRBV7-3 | CASSSTGSTAYSF | TGTGCCAGCAGCTCCACCGGTTCTACAGCCTACTCATTT
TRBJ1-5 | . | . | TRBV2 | CASGQPQHF | TGTGCCAGCGGACAGCCCCAGCATTTT
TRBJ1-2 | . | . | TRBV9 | CASSVREGGYTF | TGTGCCAGCAGCGTAAGGGAGGGTGGCTACACCTTC
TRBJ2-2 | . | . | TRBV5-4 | CASSLYQGGTGELFF | TGTGCCAGCAGCTTGTATCAGGGGGGGACCGGGGAGCTGTTTTTT
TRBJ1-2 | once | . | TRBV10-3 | CAIQENYGYTF | TGTGCCATACAGGAGAACTATGGCTACACCTTC
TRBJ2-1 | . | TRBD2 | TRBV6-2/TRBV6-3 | CASSSTSGGPPYNEQFF | TGTGCCAGCAGTTCCACTAGCGGGGGGCCACCCTACAATGAGCAGTTCTTC
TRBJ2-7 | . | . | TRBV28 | CASRLTQGRINEQYF | TGTGCCAGCAGGCTAACTCAGGGGCGAATAAACGAGCAGTACTTC
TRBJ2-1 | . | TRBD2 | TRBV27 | CASSLSLAGGNEQFF | TGTGCCAGCAGTTTATCACTAGCGGGGGGTAATGAGCAGTTCTTC
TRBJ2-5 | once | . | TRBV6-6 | CASTWTLNKETQYF | TGTGCCAGCACCTGGACACTAAATAAAGAGACCCAGTACTTC
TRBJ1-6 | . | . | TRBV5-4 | CASSLGAPKPLHF | TGTGCCAGCAGCTTGGGAGCCCCTAAGCCCCTCCACTTT
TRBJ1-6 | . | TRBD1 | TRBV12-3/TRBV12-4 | CASSLEGQVNSPLHF | TGTGCCAGCAGTTTAGAGGGACAGGTTAATTCACCCCTCCACTTT
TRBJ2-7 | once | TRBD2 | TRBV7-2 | CASSLLWRGDSYEQYF | TGTGCCAGCAGCTTACTATGGCGGGGGGACTCCTACGAGCAGTACTTC
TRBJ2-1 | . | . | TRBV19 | CASSSFWVQFF | TGTGCCAGTAGTAGTTTTTGGGTGCAGTTCTTC
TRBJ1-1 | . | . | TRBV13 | CASSRQAMNTEAFF | TGTGCCAGCAGCCGACAGGCTATGAACACTGAAGCTTTCTTT
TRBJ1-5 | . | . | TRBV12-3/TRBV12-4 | CASSLNRIRQHF | TGTGCCAGCAGTTTAAATCGGATACGCCAGCATTTT
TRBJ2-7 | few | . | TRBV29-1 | CSAKRGLYEQYF | TGCAGCGCAAAACGGGGTCTCTACGAGCAGTACTTC
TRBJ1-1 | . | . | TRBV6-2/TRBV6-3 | CASSPFIPEAFF | TGTGCCAGCAGTCCTTTTATACCTGAAGCTTTCTTT
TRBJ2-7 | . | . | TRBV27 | CASSPQGYEQYF | TGTGCCAGCAGTCCACAGGGTTACGAGCAGTACTTC
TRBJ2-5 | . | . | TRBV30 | CASDRGWGQETQYF | TGTGCCTCGGATCGGGGATGGGGGCAAGAGACCCAGTACTTC
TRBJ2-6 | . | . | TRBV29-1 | CSVVGGDGANVLTF | TGCAGCGTTGTTGGAGGGGACGGGGCCAACGTCCTGACTTTC
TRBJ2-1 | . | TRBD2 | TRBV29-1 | CSVVLAGGQLHEQFF | TGCAGCGTTGTACTAGCGGGGGGGCAATTGCATGAGCAGTTCTTC
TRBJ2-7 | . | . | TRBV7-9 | CASSFDWSLSEQYF | TGTGCCAGCAGCTTCGATTGGAGCCTCTCGGAGCAGTACTTC
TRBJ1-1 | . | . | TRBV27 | CASSPGSRENTEAFF | TGTGCCAGCAGCCCCGGGTCCAGAGAGAACACTGAAGCTTTCTTT
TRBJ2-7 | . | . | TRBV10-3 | CAISEMSDEQYF | TGTGCCATCAGTGAGATGAGCGACGAGCAGTACTTC
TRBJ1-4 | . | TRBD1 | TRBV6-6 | CASSLTGGSANEKLFF | TGTGCCAGCAGTTTGACAGGGGGCTCGGCTAATGAAAAACTGTTTTTT
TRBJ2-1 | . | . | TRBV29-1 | CSVEGVWLVGNEQFF | TGCAGCGTTGAAGGAGTTTGGCTAGTGGGGAATGAGCAGTTCTTC
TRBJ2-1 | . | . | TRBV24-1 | CATSEGYNEQFF | TGTGCCACCAGTGAAGGGTACAATGAGCAGTTCTTC